This T cell receptor (beta chain) was sequenced during a study of blood T cells in healthy people across ages. The V gene end was trimmed by 5 bases and the J gene end by 1 base; junction bases not matched to a gene: 9. Per germline, CDR1 MNHNY and CDR2 SVGAGI (reference sequence). The CDR3 consists of 16 residues. Primers used in a second PCR of about 6 to 11 cycles were a sample-barcoded 5' primer and a J-beta primer mix. MiXCR, run by TCRdb on the 5' RACE reads, gives a single entry per CDR3 protein. The profile shows some 670,000 distinct CDR3 sequences, under 65% of them singletons. This clonotype came up many times.

The chain links TRBV6-6 to TRBJ1-2, with 8 bases that match TRBD1. The sequenced material came from blood. This receptor was identified in an elderly woman in good health. CDR3: CASSHLDRADNYGYTF. DNA of the CDR3: TGTGCCAGCAGTCACTTGGACAGGGCAGATAACTATGGCTACACCTTC.